This is a list of T cell receptor beta chains from one sample in a study of T cell repertoires in cytomegalovirus infection. TCRdb analysed the reads with MiXCR anew, one entry per CDR3 protein. Of 750,000 to 900,000 distinct CDR3 sequences in the sample, almost 30% are singletons; the top ten hold under 15%. No antigen is known for these receptors. The sample consisted of cultured CD8+ T cells from PBMCs, taken from culture after CMV antigen stimulation. Receptors were obtained from a human donor in good health (CMV status not recorded). Some clones in this sample may be carry-over from other donors' samples. Both conserved end residues are part of each CDR3. The order of the fields is J gene, V gene, D gene, clone size, CDR3 DNA, CDR3 protein. A D gene is named only where the DNA matches it firmly. Expanded clones are given a class, and other clones once, few, many or no size at all.

J: TRBJ1-2
V: TRBV19
D: .
size: .
DNA: TGTGCCAGTACTCCGGACAGTGGTAGCTATGGCTACACCTTC
CDR3: CASTPDSGSYGYTF

J: TRBJ2-1
V: TRBV6-5
D: .
size: few
DNA: TGTGCCAGCAGTTACCTGGCAGGGGTGTATGAGCAGTTCTTC
CDR3: CASSYLAGVYEQFF

J: TRBJ1-2
V: TRBV4-1
D: .
size: .
DNA: TGCGCCAGCAGCCAGGAGGAGCCTACGGGCTACACCTTC
CDR3: CASSQEEPTGYTF

J: TRBJ1-6
V: TRBV28
D: .
size: .
DNA: TGTGCCAGCAGTTTCAGACTCTATAATTCACCCCTCCACTTT
CDR3: CASSFRLYNSPLHF

J: TRBJ2-1
V: TRBV27
D: .
size: .
DNA: TGTGCCAGCAGTTTAATGGGGCCAAACAATGAGCAGTTCTTC
CDR3: CASSLMGPNNEQFF

J: TRBJ1-2
V: TRBV20-1
D: .
size: .
DNA: TGCAGTGCTAGAGAGGCCGGGTCGGGCTACACCTTC
CDR3: CSAREAGSGYTF

J: TRBJ1-1
V: TRBV19
D: .
size: few
DNA: TGTGCCAGTAGCCCCCCAGCGATGAACACTGAAGCTTTCTTT
CDR3: CASSPPAMNTEAFF

J: TRBJ2-2
V: TRBV7-2
D: .
size: many
DNA: TGTGCCAGCAGCCCCACAGCGAGTGGCACCGGGGAGCTGTTTTTT
CDR3: CASSPTASGTGELFF

J: TRBJ2-5
V: TRBV7-9
D: .
size: .
DNA: TGTGCCAGCAGCTCGCGTGGAGTGGGGTCAAGGGAGACCCAGTACTTC
CDR3: CASSSRGVGSRETQYF

J: TRBJ1-1
V: TRBV4-1
D: .
size: few
DNA: TGCGCCAGCAGCCAAGATCGGGGGGTCTACACTGAAGCTTTCTTT
CDR3: CASSQDRGVYTEAFF

J: TRBJ2-1
V: TRBV10-3
D: TRBD1
size: .
DNA: TGTGCCATCAGTGACAGGGGGCGGAAGGATGAGCAGTTCTTC
CDR3: CAISDRGRKDEQFF

J: TRBJ2-1
V: TRBV7-9
D: TRBD2
size: few
DNA: TGTGCCAGCAGCCGGGAGACTAGCGGGGGGTACCCGGACTCCTACAATGAGCAGTTCTTC
CDR3: CASSRETSGGYPDSYNEQFF

J: TRBJ2-1
V: TRBV6-2/TRBV6-3
D: .
size: .
DNA: TGTGCCAGCACCCTAGACAGTAGCTCCTACAATGAGCAGTTCTTC
CDR3: CASTLDSSSYNEQFF

J: TRBJ2-1
V: TRBV20-1
D: TRBD2
size: few
DNA: TGCAGTGCTAGAATCCTAGCGGGGGTATGGAATGAGCAGTTCTTC
CDR3: CSARILAGVWNEQFF

J: TRBJ2-1
V: TRBV6-6
D: .
size: .
DNA: TGTGCCAGCAGTTACCAGGCCAGACCCTACAATGAGCAGTTCTTC
CDR3: CASSYQARPYNEQFF

J: TRBJ2-1
V: TRBV24-1
D: .
size: few
DNA: TGTGCCACCAGTGTCGGGGGGCCCTACAATGAGCAGTTCTTC
CDR3: CATSVGGPYNEQFF

J: TRBJ1-2
V: TRBV24-1
D: .
size: few
DNA: TGTGCCACCGGATTCGATTATGGCTACACCTTC
CDR3: CATGFDYGYTF

J: TRBJ1-1
V: TRBV7-9
D: .
size: few
DNA: TGTGCCAGCAGCTTAGCGAGGGCAGGGAAGAACACTGAAGCTTTCTTT
CDR3: CASSLARAGKNTEAFF

J: TRBJ1-5
V: TRBV6-6
D: .
size: .
DNA: TGTGCCAGCAGCCACGATCGTCAGCCCCAGCATTTT
CDR3: CASSHDRQPQHF

J: TRBJ1-5
V: TRBV2
D: .
size: .
DNA: TGTGCCAGCAGTGAAGAGTATAGCAATCAGCCCCAGCATTTT
CDR3: CASSEEYSNQPQHF

J: TRBJ1-4
V: TRBV6-8
D: .
size: once
DNA: TGTGCCAGCAGTTACTCGATCGGTGCGATGGGTGAAAAACTGTTTTTT
CDR3: CASSYSIGAMGEKLFF

J: TRBJ2-1
V: TRBV2
D: TRBD2
size: .
DNA: TGTGTCCTCCTAGCGGGGGGCAATGAGCAGTTCTTC
CDR3: CVLLAGGNEQFF

J: TRBJ2-2
V: TRBV12-3/TRBV12-4
D: .
size: many
DNA: TGTGCCAGCAGTTTCAAAGGTCCTCCCCCCGGGGAGCTGTTTTTT
CDR3: CASSFKGPPPGELFF

J: TRBJ2-3
V: TRBV20-1
D: TRBD1
size: few
DNA: TGCAGTGCTAGGGACAGGGCGCTGACAGATACGCAGTATTTT
CDR3: CSARDRALTDTQYF

J: TRBJ2-5
V: TRBV7-9
D: TRBD2
size: .
DNA: TGTGCCAGCAGCCCATTGAGCGGGGAGAGAGGGGAGACCCAGTACTTC
CDR3: CASSPLSGERGETQYF

J: TRBJ1-5
V: TRBV15
D: .
size: few
DNA: TGTGCCACCAGCAACCGGGCTAGCAATCAGCCCCAGCATTTT
CDR3: CATSNRASNQPQHF

J: TRBJ1-5
V: TRBV12-3/TRBV12-4
D: TRBD1
size: few
DNA: TGTGCCAGCACCGCGACAGGGTATAGCAATCAGCCCCAGCATTTT
CDR3: CASTATGYSNQPQHF

J: TRBJ1-1
V: TRBV7-3
D: .
size: .
DNA: TGTGCCAGCTTCTACCTTCCGGACACTGAAGCTTTCTTT
CDR3: CASFYLPDTEAFF

J: TRBJ2-3
V: TRBV6-5
D: TRBD1
size: .
DNA: TGTGCCAGCAACCCGGACAGGGCCCTTACAGATACGCAGTATTTT
CDR3: CASNPDRALTDTQYF

J: TRBJ2-3
V: TRBV4-3
D: .
size: few
DNA: TGCGCCAGCAGCCAAAGTCCCCTGACTAGCACAGATACGCAGTATTTT
CDR3: CASSQSPLTSTDTQYF

J: TRBJ1-6
V: TRBV7-9
D: .
size: few
DNA: TGTGCCAGCAGCTTAAGGACTTCGGAGCTTTCACCCCTCCACTTT
CDR3: CASSLRTSELSPLHF

J: TRBJ1-1
V: TRBV5-1
D: .
size: once
DNA: TGCGCCAGCAGCGGACCTAGAGGTGAAGCTTTCTTT
CDR3: CASSGPRGEAFF

J: TRBJ2-1
V: TRBV11-2
D: TRBD2
size: .
DNA: TGTGCCAGCAGCTTAGGCCGGACTAGCGGGGGGCTTCCCTACAATGAGCAGTTCTTC
CDR3: CASSLGRTSGGLPYNEQFF

J: TRBJ2-7
V: TRBV7-6
D: .
size: .
DNA: TGTGCCAGCAGCTTAGGTGTCAGACCCTACGAGCAGTACTTC
CDR3: CASSLGVRPYEQYF

J: TRBJ1-2
V: TRBV6-6
D: .
size: few
DNA: TGTGCCAGCACCCACTCCAGGTTTGGCTACACCTTC
CDR3: CASTHSRFGYTF

J: TRBJ2-5
V: TRBV9
D: .
size: .
DNA: TGTGCCAGCAGCGTAGCGGACGAGGTTTTCCAAGAGACCCAGTACTTC
CDR3: CASSVADEVFQETQYF

J: TRBJ1-4
V: TRBV6-5
D: .
size: .
DNA: TGTGCCAGCAGGGAAGGGATCGGTGAAAAACTGTTTTTT
CDR3: CASREGIGEKLFF

J: TRBJ1-2
V: TRBV7-9
D: TRBD1
size: .
DNA: TGTGCCAGCAGCTCTGGACGACAGGGCGATGATGGCTACACCTTC
CDR3: CASSSGRQGDDGYTF